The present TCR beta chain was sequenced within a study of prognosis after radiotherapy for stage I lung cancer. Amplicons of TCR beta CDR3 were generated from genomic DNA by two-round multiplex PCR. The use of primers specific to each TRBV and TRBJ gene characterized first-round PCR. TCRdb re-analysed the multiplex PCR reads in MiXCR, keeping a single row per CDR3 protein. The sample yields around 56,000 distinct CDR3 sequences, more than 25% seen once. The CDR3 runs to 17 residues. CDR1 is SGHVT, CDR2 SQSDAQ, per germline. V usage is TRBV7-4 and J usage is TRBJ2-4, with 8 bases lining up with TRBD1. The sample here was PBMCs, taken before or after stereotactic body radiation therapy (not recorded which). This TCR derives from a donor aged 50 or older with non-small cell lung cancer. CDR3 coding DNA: TGTGCAGCAGCTTTGGGCCTTAACAGGGGGGCCAAAAACATTCAGTACTTC. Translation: CAAALGLNRGAKNIQYF. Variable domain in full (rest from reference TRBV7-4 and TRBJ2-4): GAGVSQSPRYKVAKRGRDVALRCDSISGHVTLYWYRQTLGQGSEVLTYSQSDAQRDKSGRPSGRFSAERPERSVSTLKIQRTEQGDSAVYLCAAALGLNRGAKNIQYFGAGTRLSVL.